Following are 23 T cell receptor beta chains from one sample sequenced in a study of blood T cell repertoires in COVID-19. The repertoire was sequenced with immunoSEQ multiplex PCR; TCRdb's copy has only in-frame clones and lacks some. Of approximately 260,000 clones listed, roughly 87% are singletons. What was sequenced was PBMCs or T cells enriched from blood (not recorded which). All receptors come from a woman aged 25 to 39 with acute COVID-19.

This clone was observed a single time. The CDR3 loop reads CASSIQTIFGEQYF. The DNA of the CDR3 is TGTGCCAGTAGTATCCAGACTATCTTCGGGGAGCAGTACTTC. The chain joins TRBV19 to TRBJ2-7, with D possibly matching TRBD2 (5 bases). Per the germline V gene, CDR1 is LNHDA and CDR2 is SQIVND (reference sequence). There are 14 residues in the CDR3. The V end was cut by 3 bases, the J end by 7 bases, with 16 bases between.

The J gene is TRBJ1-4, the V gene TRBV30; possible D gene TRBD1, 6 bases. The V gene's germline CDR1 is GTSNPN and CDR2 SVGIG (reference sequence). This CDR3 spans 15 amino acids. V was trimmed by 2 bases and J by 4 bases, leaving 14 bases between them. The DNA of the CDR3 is TGTGCCTGGAGTCCCCCGGGACATCTTAATGAAAAACTGTTTTTT. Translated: CAWSPPGHLNEKLFF.

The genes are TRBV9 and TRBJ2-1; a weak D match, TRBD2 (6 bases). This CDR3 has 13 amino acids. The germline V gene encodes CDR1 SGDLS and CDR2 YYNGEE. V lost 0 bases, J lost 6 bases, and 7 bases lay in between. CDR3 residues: CASSVARGNEQFF. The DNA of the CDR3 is TGTGCCAGCAGCGTAGCGCGGGGCAATGAGCAGTTCTTC.

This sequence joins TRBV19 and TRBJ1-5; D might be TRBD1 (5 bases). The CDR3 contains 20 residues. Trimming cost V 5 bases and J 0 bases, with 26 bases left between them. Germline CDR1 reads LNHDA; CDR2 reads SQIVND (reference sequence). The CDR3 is CASSPSRDGRALYSNQPQHF. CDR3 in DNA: TGTGCCAGTAGTCCCAGTAGGGACGGGAGGGCATTGTATAGCAATCAGCCCCAGCATTTT.

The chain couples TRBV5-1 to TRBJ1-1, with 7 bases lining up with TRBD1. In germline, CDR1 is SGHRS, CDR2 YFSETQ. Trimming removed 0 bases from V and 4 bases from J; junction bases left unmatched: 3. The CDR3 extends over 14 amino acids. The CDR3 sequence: CASSLDRGGTEAFF. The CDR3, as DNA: TGCGCCAGCAGCTTGGACAGGGGCGGCACTGAAGCTTTCTTT. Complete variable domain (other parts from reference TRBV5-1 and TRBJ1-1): KAGVTQTPRYLIKTRGQQVTLSCSPISGHRSVSWYQQTPGQGLQFLFEYFSETQRNKGNFPGRFSGRQFSNSRSEMNVSTLELGDSALYLCASSLDRGGTEAFFGQGTRLTVV.

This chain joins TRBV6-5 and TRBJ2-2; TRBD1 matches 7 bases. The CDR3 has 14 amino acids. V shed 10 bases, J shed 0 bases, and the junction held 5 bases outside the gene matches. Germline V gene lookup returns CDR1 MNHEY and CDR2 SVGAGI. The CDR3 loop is CATGGTANTGELFF. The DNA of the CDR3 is TGTGCCACGGGTGGGACAGCGAACACCGGGGAGCTGTTTTTT.

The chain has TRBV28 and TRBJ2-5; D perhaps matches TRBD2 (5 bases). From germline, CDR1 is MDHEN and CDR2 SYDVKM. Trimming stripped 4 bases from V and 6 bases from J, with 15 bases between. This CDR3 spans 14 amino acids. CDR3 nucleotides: TGTGCCAGCAGTTGGGAGTGGGTCTCGAAGACCCAGTACTTC. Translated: CASSWEWVSKTQYF.

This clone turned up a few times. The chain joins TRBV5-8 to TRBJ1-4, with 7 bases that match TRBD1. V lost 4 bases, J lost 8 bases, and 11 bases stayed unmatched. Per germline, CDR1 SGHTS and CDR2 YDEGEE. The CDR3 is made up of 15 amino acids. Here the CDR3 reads CASSPTDRRKEKLFF. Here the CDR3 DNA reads TGTGCCAGCAGCCCCACGGACAGGCGGAAGGAAAAACTGTTTTTT.

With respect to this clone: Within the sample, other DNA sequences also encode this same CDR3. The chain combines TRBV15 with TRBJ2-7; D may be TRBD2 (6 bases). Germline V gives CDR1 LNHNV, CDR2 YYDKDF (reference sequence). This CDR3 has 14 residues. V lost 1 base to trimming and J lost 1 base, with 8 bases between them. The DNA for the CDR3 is TGTGCCACCAGCAGAGTCGGGGGTTCCTACGAGCAGTACTTC. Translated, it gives CATSRVGGSYEQYF.

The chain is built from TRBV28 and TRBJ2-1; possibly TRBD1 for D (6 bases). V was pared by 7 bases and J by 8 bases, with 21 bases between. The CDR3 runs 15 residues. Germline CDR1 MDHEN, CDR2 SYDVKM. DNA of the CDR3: TGTGCCAGCACCGATCGGACAGTCAGAAGGCATGAGCAGTTCTTC. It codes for CASTDRTVRRHEQFF.

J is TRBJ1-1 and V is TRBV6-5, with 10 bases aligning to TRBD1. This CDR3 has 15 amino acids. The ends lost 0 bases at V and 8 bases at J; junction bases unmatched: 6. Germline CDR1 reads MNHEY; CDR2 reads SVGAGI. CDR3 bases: TGTGCCAGCAGTTACTCAGGACAGGGGGTTTCGGAAGCTTTCTTT. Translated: CASSYSGQGVSEAFF.

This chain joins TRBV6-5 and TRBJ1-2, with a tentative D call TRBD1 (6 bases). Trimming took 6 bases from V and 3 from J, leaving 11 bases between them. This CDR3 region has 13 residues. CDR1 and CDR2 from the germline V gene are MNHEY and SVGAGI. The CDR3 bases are TGTGCCAGCAGCGAGACAGGATACTATGGCTACACCTTC. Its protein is CASSETGYYGYTF.

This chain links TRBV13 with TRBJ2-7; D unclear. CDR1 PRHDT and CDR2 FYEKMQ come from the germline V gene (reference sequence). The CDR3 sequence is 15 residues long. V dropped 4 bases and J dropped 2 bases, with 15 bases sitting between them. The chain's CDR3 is CASSSRGTSTYEQYF. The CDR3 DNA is TGTGCCAGCAGCTCTCGTGGCACCTCAACCTACGAGCAGTACTTC. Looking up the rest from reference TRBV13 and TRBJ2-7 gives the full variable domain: AAGVIQSPRHLIKEKRETATLKCYPIPRHDTVYWYQQGPGQDPQFLISFYEKMQSDKGSIPDRFSAQQFSDYHSELNMSSLELGDSALYFCASSSRGTSTYEQYFGPGTRLTVT.

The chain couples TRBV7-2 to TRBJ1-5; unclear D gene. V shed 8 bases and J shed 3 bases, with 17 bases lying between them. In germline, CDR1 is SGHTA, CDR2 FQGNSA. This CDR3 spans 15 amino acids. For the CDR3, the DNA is TGTGCCAGCCGGCGCCACCAAGGAGACAATCAGCCCCAGCATTTT. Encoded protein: CASRRHQGDNQPQHF. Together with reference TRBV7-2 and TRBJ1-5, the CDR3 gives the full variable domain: GAGVSQSPSNKVTEKGKDVELRCDPISGHTALYWYRQSLGQGLEFLIYFQGNSAPDKSGLPSDRFSAERTGGSVSTLTIQRTQQEDSAVYLCASRRHQGDNQPQHFGDGTRLSIL.

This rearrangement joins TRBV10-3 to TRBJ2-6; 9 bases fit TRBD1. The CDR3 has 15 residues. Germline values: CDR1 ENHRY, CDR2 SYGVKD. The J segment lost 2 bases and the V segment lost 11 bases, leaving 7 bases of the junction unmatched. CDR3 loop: CASGQGSTGANVLTF. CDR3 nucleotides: TGTGCCTCGGGACAGGGAAGTACTGGGGCCAACGTCCTGACTTTC.

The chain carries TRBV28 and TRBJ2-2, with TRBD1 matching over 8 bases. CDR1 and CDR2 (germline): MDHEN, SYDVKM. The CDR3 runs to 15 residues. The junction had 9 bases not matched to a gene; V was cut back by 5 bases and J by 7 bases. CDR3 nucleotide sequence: TGTGCCAGCAGTCCAATCGACAGGGGTGGCGGGGAGCTGTTTTTT. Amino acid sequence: CASSPIDRGGGELFF. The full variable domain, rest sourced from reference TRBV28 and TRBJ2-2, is DVKVTQSSRYLVKRTGEKVFLECVQDMDHENMFWYRQDPGLGLRLIYFSYDVKMKEKGDIPEGYSVSREKKERFSLILESASTNQTSMYLCASSPIDRGGGELFFGEGSRLTVL.

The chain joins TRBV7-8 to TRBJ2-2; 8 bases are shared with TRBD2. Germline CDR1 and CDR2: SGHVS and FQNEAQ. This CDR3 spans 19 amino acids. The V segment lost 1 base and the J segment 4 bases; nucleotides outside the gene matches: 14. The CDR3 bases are TGTGCCAGCAGCTTAGGATCCCCCGGAGCGGGAGTTAGCACCGGGGAGCTGTTTTTT. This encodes CASSLGSPGAGVSTGELFF.

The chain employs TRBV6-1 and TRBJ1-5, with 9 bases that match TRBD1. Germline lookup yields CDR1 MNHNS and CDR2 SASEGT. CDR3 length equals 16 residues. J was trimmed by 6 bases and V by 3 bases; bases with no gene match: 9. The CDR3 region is CASSERIGTGFQPQHF. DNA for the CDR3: TGTGCCAGCAGTGAGAGGATAGGGACAGGGTTTCAGCCCCAGCATTTT.

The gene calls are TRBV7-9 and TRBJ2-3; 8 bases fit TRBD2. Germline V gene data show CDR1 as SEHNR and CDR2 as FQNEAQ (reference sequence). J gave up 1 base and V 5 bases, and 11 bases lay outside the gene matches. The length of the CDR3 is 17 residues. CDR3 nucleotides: TGTGCCAGCAGCCAACGTCGAGGCGGGGGGCGCACAGATACGCAGTATTTT. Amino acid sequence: CASSQRRGGGRTDTQYF.

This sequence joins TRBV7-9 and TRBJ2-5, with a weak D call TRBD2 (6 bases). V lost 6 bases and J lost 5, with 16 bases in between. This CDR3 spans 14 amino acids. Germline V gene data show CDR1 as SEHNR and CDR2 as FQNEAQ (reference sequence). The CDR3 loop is CASRPSGEMETQYF. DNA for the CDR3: TGTGCCAGCAGGCCCTCGGGGGAAATGGAGACCCAGTACTTC. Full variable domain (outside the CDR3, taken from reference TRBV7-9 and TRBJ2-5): DTGVSQNPRHKITKRGQNVTFRCDPISEHNRLYWYRQTLGQGPEFLTYFQNEAQLEKSRLLSDRFSAERPKGSFSTLEIQRTEQGDSAMYLCASRPSGEMETQYFGPGTRLLVL.

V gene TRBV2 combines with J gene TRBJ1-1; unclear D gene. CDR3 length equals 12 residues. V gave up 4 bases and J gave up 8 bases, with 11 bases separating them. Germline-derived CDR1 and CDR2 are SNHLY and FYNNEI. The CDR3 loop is CASSVSHKEAFF. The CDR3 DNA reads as TGTGCCAGCAGTGTCTCACACAAAGAAGCTTTCTTT.

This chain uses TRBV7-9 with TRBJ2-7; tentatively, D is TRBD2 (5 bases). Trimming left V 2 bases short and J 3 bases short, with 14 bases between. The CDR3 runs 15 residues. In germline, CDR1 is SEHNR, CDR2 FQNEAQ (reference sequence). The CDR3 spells CASSLTRVHNYEQYF. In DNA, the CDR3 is TGTGCCAGCAGCTTAACGCGGGTTCATAACTACGAGCAGTACTTC.

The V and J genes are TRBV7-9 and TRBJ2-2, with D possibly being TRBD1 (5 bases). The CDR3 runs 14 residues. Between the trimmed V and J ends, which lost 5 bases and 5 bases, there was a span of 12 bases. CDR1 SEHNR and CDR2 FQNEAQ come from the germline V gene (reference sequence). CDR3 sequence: CASSPQGYTGELFF. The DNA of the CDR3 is TGTGCCAGCAGCCCCCAGGGATATACCGGGGAGCTGTTTTTT.